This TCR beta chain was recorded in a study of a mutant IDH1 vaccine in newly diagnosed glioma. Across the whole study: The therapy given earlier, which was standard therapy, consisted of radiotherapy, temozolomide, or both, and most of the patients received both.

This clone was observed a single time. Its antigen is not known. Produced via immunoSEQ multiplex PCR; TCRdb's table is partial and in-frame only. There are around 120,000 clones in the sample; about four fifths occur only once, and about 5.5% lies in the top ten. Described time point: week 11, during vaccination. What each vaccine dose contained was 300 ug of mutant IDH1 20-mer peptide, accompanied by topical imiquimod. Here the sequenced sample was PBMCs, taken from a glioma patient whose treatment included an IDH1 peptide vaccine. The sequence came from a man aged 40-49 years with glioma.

Here the CDR3 DNA reads TGTGCCATCCGGGACGGCAACACCGGGGAGCTGTTTTTT. Its translation: CAIRDGNTGELFF. This sequence joins TRBV6-5 and TRBJ2-2; perhaps D is TRBD1 or TRBD2 (5 bases each). CDR1 and CDR2 from the germline V gene are MNHEY and SVGAGI. Trimming took 10 bases from V and 2 from J, leaving 11 bases between them. CDR3 length: 13 amino acids.